The 19 T cell receptor beta chains presented below share a single source sample, sequenced in a study of blood T cells in healthy people across ages. The authors ran a second PCR of roughly 6 to 12 cycles using a sample-barcoded 5' primer and a J-beta primer mix. One entry per CDR3 protein results from TCRdb running MiXCR on the 5' RACE reads. The data hold roughly 1.6 million distinct CDR3 sequences, with 34% observed a single time. The sample consisted of blood. These receptor sequences come from a woman in her twenties or thirties in good health.

The chain employs TRBV5-6 and TRBJ1-2; 10 positions agree with TRBD1. The CDR3 contains 16 residues. Germline CDR1 reads SGHDT; CDR2 reads YYEEEE. V lost 0 bases and J lost 3; bases outside the gene matches: 5. CDR3 in amino acids: CASSLEGDRGDYGYTF. CDR3 DNA: TGTGCCAGCAGCTTGGAGGGGGACAGGGGAGACTATGGCTACACCTTC. The whole variable domain, filled in from reference TRBV5-6 and TRBJ1-2, reads DAGVTQSPTHLIKTRGQQVTLRCSPKSGHDTVSWYQQALGQGPQFIFQYYEEEERQRGNFPDRFSGHQFPNYSSELNVNALLLGDSALYLCASSLEGDRGDYGYTFGSGTRLTVV.

This clonotype was counted between two and nine times. The chain joins TRBV10-2 to TRBJ1-2; no definite D call. Germline CDR1 WSHSY, CDR2 SAAADI. The CDR3 covers 14 residues. Trimming shortened V by 2 bases and J by 1 base, and 8 bases separated the two germline ends. The CDR3 sequence: CASSETRDNYGYTF. In nucleotides, the CDR3 is TGCGCCAGCAGTGAGACCCGAGATAACTATGGCTACACCTTC.

This clonotype was seen only a few times. This chain joins TRBV6-1 and TRBJ2-5; TRBD2 aligns across 7 bases. In germline, CDR1 is MNHNS, CDR2 SASEGT. The CDR3 totals 16 residues. The V and J ends lost 7 bases and 5 bases, in that order; junction bases with no gene match: 16. CDR3 DNA: TGTGCCAGCAAAATACGGGAGGTTGAAAGGTGGGAGACCCAGTACTTC. It is translated as CASKIREVERWETQYF.

The chain is built from TRBV5-1 and TRBJ2-4, with 8 bases lining up with TRBD1. Germline V gene sequence: CDR1 SGHRS, CDR2 YFSETQ. The CDR3 length is 14 residues. The V and J ends lost 4 bases and 13 bases, in that order; junction bases with no gene match: 13. CDR3 sequence reads: CASSRGQDNNEQYF. CDR3 nucleotide sequence: TGCGCCAGCAGCAGGGGACAGGACAACAATGAGCAGTACTTC.

This clonotype was counted a few times. The gene calls are TRBV7-2 and TRBJ2-1; TRBD2 might be the D (5 bases). CDR1 and CDR2 (germline): SGHTA, FQGNSA. This CDR3 region has 15 residues. V lost 2 bases and J 8 bases, leaving 16 bases between the germline ends. The CDR3 DNA reads as TGTGCCAGCAGCTTAAGCGGCCTACTTTCGGATGAGCAGTTCTTC. Residues: CASSLSGLLSDEQFF. Based on the CDR3 plus reference TRBV7-2 and TRBJ2-1, the full variable domain is GAGVSQSPSNKVTEKGKDVELRCDPISGHTALYWYRQSLGQGLEFLIYFQGNSAPDKSGLPSDRFSAERTGGSVSTLTIQRTQQEDSAVYLCASSLSGLLSDEQFFGPGTRLTVL.

This clonotype was seen more than once but under ten times. The junction does not match germline at one end; this may be a read error. The chain uses TRBV10-2 and TRBJ2-3; 7 nucleotides align to TRBD1. CDR3 length: 13 residues. The V gene's germline CDR1 is WSHSY and CDR2 SAAADI. CDR3 protein: CASGDRDPDTQYF. The DNA of the CDR3 is TGCGCCAGCGGTGACAGGGACCCAGATACGCAGTATTTT.

This clonotype occurred a few times. The gene calls are TRBV14 and TRBJ2-3, with TRBD2 matching over 7 bases. The CDR3 has 17 residues. The germline CDR1 and CDR2 sequences are SGHDN and FVKESK. V trimming: 4 bases; J trimming: 1 base; junction bases outside the gene matches: 11. This chain's CDR3 is CASSPPAAGMGTDTQYF. CDR3 sequence (DNA): TGTGCCAGCAGCCCCCCAGCAGCGGGGATGGGCACAGATACGCAGTATTTT.

There are a few counts of this clonotype. The rearrangement joins TRBV7-2 to TRBJ2-1; D may be TRBD1 or TRBD2 (5 bases each). Germline values: CDR1 SGHTA, CDR2 FQGNSA. V was cut by 3 bases and J by 13 bases, with 13 bases left in between. The CDR3 contains 12 residues. The CDR3 protein is CASSFQAGDQFF. The DNA of the CDR3 is TGTGCCAGCAGCTTCCAGGCCGGGGACCAGTTCTTC.

The V and J genes are TRBV19 and TRBJ2-7; D gene ambiguous. Trimming removed 0 bases at V and 2 bases at J, with 11 bases between. The CDR3 is 15 amino acids. Germline CDR1 LNHDA, CDR2 SQIVND (reference sequence). The CDR3 protein is CASSIDRSLTYEQYF. Written as DNA, the CDR3 is TGTGCCAGTAGTATAGATCGAAGTTTGACCTACGAGCAGTACTTC.

The chain links TRBV11-2 to TRBJ1-1; TRBD1 matches 8 bases. The CDR3 extends over 14 amino acids. The germline V gene encodes CDR1 SGHAT and CDR2 FQNNGV. V lost 4 bases and J lost 7; bases outside the gene matches: 8. The CDR3, as DNA: TGTGCCAGCAGCTCGCCCGGGACAGGTAGTGAAGCTTTCTTT. This encodes CASSSPGTGSEAFF.

The rearrangement uses TRBV20-1 and TRBJ1-2; 7 positions agree with TRBD1. CDR3 size: 14 residues. The germline V gene encodes CDR1 DFQATT and CDR2 SNEGSKA (reference sequence). Trimming at V came to 6 bases and at J to 8 bases, leaving 15 bases not matched to a gene. The CDR3 bases are TGCAGTGCGAGCCAGCGACAGGGTCTAGACGGCTACACCTTC. This sequence encodes CSASQRQGLDGYTF.

The chain has TRBV4-1 and TRBJ2-7, with D maybe TRBD2 (6 bases). Germline V lookup: CDR1 MGHRA, CDR2 YSYEKL. This CDR3 contains 15 residues. With 0 bases removed from V and 3 bases from J, the gap between germline ends came to 12 bases. The CDR3 DNA follows: TGCGCCAGCAGCCAAGAAAGGGCGGGGTTCTACGAGCAGTACTTC. This gives the protein CASSQERAGFYEQYF.

The rearrangement uses TRBV18 and TRBJ2-7; 8 nucleotides align to TRBD1. J was trimmed by 3 bases and V by 3 bases; bases with no gene match: 7. CDR3 length equals 15 residues. Germline assignment: CDR1 KGHSH and CDR2 LQKENI. The chain's CDR3 is CASSPTGVTVYEQYF. CDR3 sequence (DNA): TGTGCCAGCTCACCGACAGGGGTGACGGTCTACGAGCAGTACTTC. Together with reference TRBV18 and TRBJ2-7, the CDR3 gives the full variable domain: NAGVMQNPRHLVRRRGQEARLRCSPMKGHSHVYWYRQLPEEGLKFMVYLQKENIIDESGMPKERFSAEFPKEGPSILRIQQVVRGDSAAYFCASSPTGVTVYEQYFGPGTRLTVT.

The chain is built from TRBV30 and TRBJ1-4, with D uncertain. The CDR3 runs 13 residues. Germline CDR1 is GTSNPN and CDR2 is SVGIG (reference sequence). The V end lost 7 bases, the J end lost 9 bases, and 18 bases lay between the germline ends. The CDR3 reads CAYSRADGQKLFF. The CDR3 DNA sequence: TGTGCCTACAGCCGGGCCGACGGGCAAAAACTGTTTTTT.

This clonotype was detected a few times. This sequence joins TRBV4-1 and TRBJ1-2; 10 bases are shared with TRBD1. J was trimmed by 5 bases and V by 1 base; bases with no gene match: 4. This CDR3 comprises 15 residues. The germline V gene has CDR1 MGHRA and CDR2 YSYEKL. CDR3 amino acids: CASSQGGTGVYGYTF. In DNA form, the CDR3 reads TGCGCCAGCAGCCAAGGCGGGACAGGGGTTTATGGCTACACCTTC.

This clonotype was counted ten times or more. V and J are TRBV7-9 and TRBJ2-7, with 7 nucleotides matching TRBD2. CDR3 size: 14 residues. The junction had 6 bases not matched to a gene; V was cut back by 5 bases and J by 2 bases. Germline CDR1 reads SEHNR; CDR2 reads FQNEAQ (reference sequence). The CDR3 DNA is TGTGCCAGCAGCCCGCGGGAGTCGACCTACGAGCAGTACTTC. Protein sequence: CASSPRESTYEQYF.

This clonotype has just a few counts. The chain recombines TRBV6-5 with TRBJ2-2, with D perhaps TRBD1 (6 bases). The germline V gene encodes CDR1 MNHEY and CDR2 SVGAGI. CDR3 length: 14 residues. V was shortened by 5 bases and J by 7 bases, with 14 bases between the two germline ends. CDR3 DNA sequence: TGTGCCAGCAGTCCGACAGGTGTGAGCGGGGAGCTGTTTTTT. Its protein product is CASSPTGVSGELFF.

There are a few counts of this clonotype. The chain is built from TRBV2 and TRBJ2-1, with 8 bases that match TRBD1. This CDR3 comprises 16 residues. The junction had 12 bases not matched to a gene; V was cut back by 7 bases and J by 4 bases. Looked up from germline, CDR1 is SNHLY and CDR2 is FYNNEI. This CDR3 is CASTRPGTGQYNEQFF. CDR3 nucleotides: TGTGCCAGCACCCGGCCGGGGACAGGTCAATACAATGAGCAGTTCTTC.

This clonotype was observed a single time. The rearrangement uses TRBV20-1 and TRBJ1-2, with TRBD1 matching 7 bases. The ends lost 0 bases at V and 3 bases at J; junction bases unmatched: 4. The CDR3 has 14 amino acids. Per germline, CDR1 DFQATT and CDR2 SNEGSKA (reference sequence). The CDR3 loop is CSARDRGRDYGYTF. The CDR3 coding sequence is TGCAGTGCTAGAGATAGGGGGCGTGACTATGGCTACACCTTC.